The 7 T cell receptor beta chains below come from one sample, sequenced in a study of T cells in Graves' hyperthyroidism and ophthalmopathy. Amplification yielded TCR beta CDR3 regions, with RNA transcripts as the source. The TCR CDR3 first-round RT-PCR relied on the HTBI primer set. TCRdb reanalysed the multiplex PCR reads using MiXCR and keeps one entry per CDR3 protein. The data contain about 270,000 distinct CDR3 sequences, roughly 22% of them singletons. The sample taken for sequencing was blood. These receptors originate from a woman between 40 and 55 years old with Graves' ophthalmopathy.

The chain recombines TRBV6-1 with TRBJ2-7, with TRBD2 matching over 8 bases. The CDR3 contains 17 residues. In germline, CDR1 is MNHNS, CDR2 SASEGT. J was trimmed by 5 bases and V by 8 bases; bases with no gene match: 20. CDR3: CASGQLPGAGDSDEQYF. The DNA for the CDR3 is TGTGCCAGCGGGCAGCTTCCGGGAGCGGGAGATTCGGACGAGCAGTACTTC.

The chain combines TRBV29-1 with TRBJ2-5, with D unresolved. The CDR3 is 11 residues long. Germline V CDR1 and CDR2: SQVTM, ANQGSEA. The V gene lost 4 bases and the J gene lost 5 bases, with 8 bases spanning the gap. CDR3 region: CSVVSGETQYF. The CDR3 coding sequence is TGCAGCGTTGTTTCTGGGGAGACCCAGTACTTC.

Many counts were recorded for this clonotype. CDR3 DNA: TGTGCCACCAGTGATCCTGGAGGCGAGCAGTACTTC. Encoded protein: CATSDPGGEQYF. V is TRBV24-1 and J is TRBJ2-7; D may be TRBD2 (5 bases). This CDR3 is 12 amino acids long. Germline lookup yields CDR1 KGHDR and CDR2 SFDVKD. Trimming shortened V by 3 bases and J by 6 bases, and 8 bases separated the two germline ends.

Ten or more counts support this clonotype. The chain combines TRBV5-6 with TRBJ2-2; 9 nucleotides line up with TRBD1. J gave up 0 bases and V 2 bases, and 2 bases lay outside the gene matches. The CDR3 has 16 amino acids. CDR1 SGHDT and CDR2 YYEEEE come from the germline V gene. The CDR3 region has the DNA TGTGCCAGCAGCTTCCGGGACAGGGCGAACACCGGGGAGCTGTTTTTT. Amino acid sequence: CASSFRDRANTGELFF.

Turning to this clonotype: At one end, the junction sequence differs from germline, possibly due to a read error. The chain recombines TRBV6-5 with TRBJ2-7; D is possibly TRBD1 (5 bases). Germline CDR1 reads MNHEY; CDR2 reads SVGAGI. The CDR3 runs to 14 residues. For the CDR3, the DNA is TGTGCCAGCAGTTACTTAGTCCAGGGCTACGAGCAGTCCTTC. It yields the protein CASSYLVQGYEQSF.

This clonotype was recorded at least ten times. The gene calls are TRBV9 and TRBJ2-2; 11 positions agree with TRBD2. The ends lost 0 bases at V and 0 bases at J; junction bases unmatched: 7. Germline CDR1 is SGDLS and CDR2 is YYNGEE. The CDR3 length is 19 residues. The CDR3 region has the DNA TGTGCCAGCAGCGTAGGGGGACTAGCGGATTACACGAACACCGGGGAGCTGTTTTTT. Residues: CASSVGGLADYTNTGELFF. The full variable domain, rest sourced from reference TRBV9 and TRBJ2-2, is DSGVTQTPKHLITATGQRVTLRCSPRSGDLSVYWYQQSLDQGLQFLIQYYNGEERAKGNILERFSAQQFPDLHSELNLSSLELGDSALYFCASSVGGLADYTNTGELFFGEGSRLTVL.

This clonotype was seen ten or more times. The rearrangement links TRBV28 to TRBJ2-2; D is uncertain. V shed 2 bases and J shed 1 base, with 5 bases lying between them. The CDR3 runs 14 residues. The germline V gene encodes CDR1 MDHEN and CDR2 SYDVKM. The DNA for the CDR3 is TGTGCCAGCAGTTTAGTTGGGAACACCGGGGAGCTGTTTTTT. The encoded protein is CASSLVGNTGELFF.